This entry concerns a single T cell receptor (beta chain). Its antigen is unidentified. PCR involved 60 Vbeta and 13 Jbeta primers. In the original workflow: In a later analysis, around 11 million of 75 million to 85 million unique beta chains occurred in at least two donors. Here immunoSEQ multiplex PCR was the method, and the copy in TCRdb shows in-frame clones only, minus some. V and J calls and clone size are as listed in that table; D and trimming were resolved from the DNA. The data show tens of thousands of clones, roughly 72% seen once. The sample belongs to a study of cytomegalovirus exposure and HLA in healthy donors. Trimming removed 6 bases from V and 8 bases from J; junction bases left unmatched: 1. Germline CDR1 is DFQATT and CDR2 is SNEGSKA (reference sequence). The CDR3 consists of 10 residues. General study results and limits: Among TCR beta chains, those listed as cytomegalovirus-associated numbered 164. An Asian-associated ancestry cluster reportedly showed fewer N-insertions than the roughly 700-donor mean in a later analysis.

This sequence originates from a woman aged 30 to 39 in good health and CMV-seropositive. Sequenced input: PBMCs. V gene TRBV20-1 combines with J gene TRBJ2-1, with 7 bases identical to TRBD2. The CDR3 loop is CSAGRDEQFF. CDR3 coding DNA: TGCAGTGCGGGGAGGGATGAGCAGTTCTTC.